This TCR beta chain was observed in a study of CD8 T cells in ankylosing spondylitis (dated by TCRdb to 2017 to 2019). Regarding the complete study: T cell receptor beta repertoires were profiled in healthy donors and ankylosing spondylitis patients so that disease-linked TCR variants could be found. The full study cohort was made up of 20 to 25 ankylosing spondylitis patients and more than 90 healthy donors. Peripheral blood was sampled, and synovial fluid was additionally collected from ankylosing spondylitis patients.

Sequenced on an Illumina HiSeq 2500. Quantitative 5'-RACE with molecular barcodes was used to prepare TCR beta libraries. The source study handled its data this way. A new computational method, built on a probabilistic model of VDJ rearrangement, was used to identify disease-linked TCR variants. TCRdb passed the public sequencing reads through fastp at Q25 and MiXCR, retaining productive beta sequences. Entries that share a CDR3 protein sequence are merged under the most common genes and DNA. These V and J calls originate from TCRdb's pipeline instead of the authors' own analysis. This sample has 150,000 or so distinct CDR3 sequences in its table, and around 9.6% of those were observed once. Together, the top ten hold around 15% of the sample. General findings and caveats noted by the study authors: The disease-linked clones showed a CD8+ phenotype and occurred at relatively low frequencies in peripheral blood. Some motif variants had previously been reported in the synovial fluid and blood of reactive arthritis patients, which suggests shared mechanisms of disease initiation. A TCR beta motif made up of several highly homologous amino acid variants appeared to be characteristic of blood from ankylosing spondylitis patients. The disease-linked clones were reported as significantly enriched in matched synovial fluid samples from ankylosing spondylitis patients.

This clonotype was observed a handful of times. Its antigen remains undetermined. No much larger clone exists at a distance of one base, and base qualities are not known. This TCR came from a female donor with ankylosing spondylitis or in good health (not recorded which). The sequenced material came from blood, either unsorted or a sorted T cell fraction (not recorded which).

The CDR3 amino acid sequence is: CSASEWSSGDNEQFF. The nucleotide sequence is TGCAGTGCTAGCGAATGGTCTAGCGGCGACAATGAGCAGTTCTTC. Recombination connected TRBV20-1 to TRBJ2-1, with 7 bases aligning to TRBD2. The germline V gene (reference sequence) gives CDR1 as DFQATT and CDR2 as SNEGSKA. The CDR3 spans 15 residues, from the cysteine through the phenylalanine. The CDR3 DNA has 45 bases and is translated from base 1. Trimming takes 3 bases off V and 5 bases off J; junction bases not matched to a gene: 10.